This TCR beta chain was retrieved from a study of blood T cell repertoires in COVID-19. Clones were sequenced by immunoSEQ multiplex PCR, and TCRdb holds only the in-frame ones, with some missing. Of a few hundred thousand clones listed, roughly 88% were seen once; the top ten hold roughly 0.87%. V was shortened by 1 base and J by 4 bases, with 5 bases between the two germline ends. The CDR3 length is 12 residues. The germline CDR1 and CDR2 sequences are SGHRS and YFSETQ. In Seattle, patients joined the study during active infection and were tracked longitudinally. The sample consisted of peripheral blood. The sequence was obtained from a human donor with COVID-19, enrolled during active disease. The donor label of this sample is uncertain. The J gene is TRBJ2-5, the V gene TRBV5-1, with no clear D. CDR3: CASSLTLETQYF. The CDR3 DNA is TGCGCCAGCAGCTTGACTCTAGAGACCCAGTACTTC.